These 32 T cell receptor beta chains share one sample of origin, sequenced in a study of vaccination effects on CD4 cells after COVID-19. Expansion of antigen-specific CD4+ T cells with viral peptide pools was carried out by the ViraFEST assay before sequencing. Having been cultured for less than 13 days, the cells underwent CD4+ T cell isolation. Two doses of either BNT162b2 or mRNA-1273 were given to each participant. TCRdb keeps only in-frame clones here, not all; method: immunoSEQ multiplex PCR. The table records approximately 74,000 clones, more than 60% of them present only once. Antigen specificity for these receptors is unknown. Source: CD4+ T cells from PBMCs cultured with HCoV-OC43 spike peptides, taken after COVID-19 vaccination. Subset of the sample: HCoV-OC43 spike overlapping peptide pool stimulation. These receptors all come from a human donor who received a COVID-19 vaccine.

The V and J genes are TRBV14 and TRBJ1-3, with TRBD1 identical over 9 bases. Looked up from germline, CDR1 is SGHDN and CDR2 is FVKESK. The CDR3 is 17 amino acids. The V and J ends lost 2 bases and 4 bases, in that order; junction bases with no gene match: 9. CDR3: CASSQIPGQGSGNTIYF. The CDR3, as DNA: TGTGCCAGCAGCCAAATACCGGGACAGGGCTCAGGAAACACCATATATTTT.

The V and J genes are TRBV28 and TRBJ1-6; no definite D call. The CDR3 length is 15 residues. CDR1 and CDR2 (germline): MDHEN, SYDVKM. Trimming cost V 7 bases and J 2 bases, with 12 bases left between them. The CDR3 is CASKTAGPYNSPLHF. For the CDR3, the DNA is TGTGCCAGCAAGACGGCAGGACCCTATAATTCACCCCTCCACTTT.

The chain recombines TRBV28 with TRBJ2-1; no clear D. Trimming removed 7 bases at V and 7 bases at J, with 5 bases between. The CDR3 consists of 10 residues. Germline CDR1 and CDR2: MDHEN and SYDVKM. The CDR3 sequence: CASIGNEQFF. As DNA, the CDR3 is TGTGCCAGCATTGGGAATGAGCAGTTCTTC.

In this sample, this clone turned up once. The chain carries TRBV6-5 and TRBJ2-2; D may be TRBD2 (5 bases). There are 15 residues in the CDR3. Germline CDR1 reads MNHEY; CDR2 reads SVGAGI. V dropped 2 bases and J dropped 1 base, with 8 bases sitting between them. CDR3 residues: CASSYRAGNTGELFF. The DNA for the CDR3 is TGTGCCAGCAGTTACAGGGCGGGGAACACCGGGGAGCTGTTTTTT.

This clone was seen a handful of times. The rearrangement uses TRBV19 and TRBJ2-1, with D possibly being TRBD2 (6 bases). Trimming removed 1 base at V and 4 bases at J, with 14 bases between. CDR3 length: 16 residues. Germline V gene data show CDR1 as LNHDA and CDR2 as SQIVND (reference sequence). The CDR3: CASSIGGGVIYNEQFF. The CDR3 bases are TGTGCCAGTAGTATAGGAGGCGGGGTGATATACAATGAGCAGTTCTTC.

The chain carries TRBV7-2 and TRBJ2-5; D might be TRBD1 (6 bases). In germline, CDR1 is SGHTA, CDR2 FQGNSA. V gave up 5 bases and J gave up 5 bases, with 24 bases separating them. The CDR3 covers 17 residues. The CDR3 loop reads CASSEGKQGTLMETQYF. CDR3 nucleotide sequence: TGTGCCAGCAGCGAGGGGAAACAGGGTACCCTTATGGAGACCCAGTACTTC.

This sequence joins TRBV30 and TRBJ2-6, with unresolved D. Germline CDR1 and CDR2: GTSNPN and SVGIG (reference sequence). Trimming stripped 2 bases from V and 4 bases from J, with 30 bases between. The CDR3 consists of 21 residues. The CDR3 DNA reads as TGTGCCTGGAGTAAGAAAAAACTCAGCCTGCCCCAGTCTCTGGGGGCCAACGTCCTGACTTTC. This codes for CAWSKKKLSLPQSLGANVLTF.

This clone was counted a few times. This chain links TRBV5-4 with TRBJ2-7; D is perhaps TRBD2 (5 bases). The CDR3 totals 16 residues. The germline V gene has CDR1 SGHNT and CDR2 YYREEE (reference sequence). Trimming removed 0 bases at V and 2 bases at J, with 15 bases between. The chain's CDR3 is CASSLGPGKVPYEQYV. Written as DNA, the CDR3 is TGTGCCAGCAGCTTGGGTCCGGGGAAGGTGCCCTACGAGCAGTACGTC.

This rearrangement joins TRBV14 to TRBJ2-5; D is uncertain. The V gene's germline CDR1 is SGHDN and CDR2 FVKESK. This CDR3 spans 14 amino acids. Trimming cost V 1 base and J 5 bases, with 11 bases left between them. CDR3 amino acids: CASSQVDGWETQYF. In nucleotides, the CDR3 is TGTGCCAGCAGCCAAGTGGACGGATGGGAGACCCAGTACTTC.

The CDR3 bases are TGCGCCAGCAGTGGACAGGGTACGGCTAATGAAAAACTGTTTTTT. Its protein is CASSGQGTANEKLFF. V usage is TRBV10-2 and J usage is TRBJ1-4; 7 nucleotides align to TRBD1. Germline trimming cut 4 bases from V and 3 bases from J; bases unmatched to any gene: 5. The germline V gene encodes CDR1 WSHSY and CDR2 SAAADI. The length of the CDR3 is 15 residues.

This clone was detected only once. The CDR3 loop is CASSLDRENTEAFF. The CDR3 DNA follows: TGTGCCAGCAGCTTAGACCGGGAGAACACTGAAGCTTTCTTT. The rearrangement uses TRBV7-2 and TRBJ1-1, with D unresolved. This CDR3 has 14 residues. The germline V gene encodes CDR1 SGHTA and CDR2 FQGNSA. V lost 1 base and J lost 1, with 7 bases in between.

This rearrangement joins TRBV4-1 to TRBJ1-2; 8 nucleotides agree with TRBD1. V shed 0 bases, J shed 7 bases, and the junction held 4 bases outside the gene matches. This CDR3 spans 14 amino acids. Germline CDR1 reads MGHRA; CDR2 reads YSYEKL. The CDR3 loop reads CASSQEWTGSGYTF. CDR3 coding DNA: TGCGCCAGCAGCCAAGAGTGGACAGGGAGTGGCTACACCTTC.

The chain is built from TRBV18 and TRBJ1-4, with D unclear. Trimming took 2 bases from V and 0 from J, leaving 4 bases between them. The CDR3 has 14 residues. Germline values: CDR1 KGHSH, CDR2 LQKENI. CDR3 loop: CASSPTATNEKLFF. In DNA, the CDR3 is TGTGCCAGCTCACCAACTGCAACTAATGAAAAACTGTTTTTT.

This clone was seen a few times. This chain links TRBV19 with TRBJ2-3, with 9 nucleotides matching TRBD2. In germline, CDR1 is LNHDA, CDR2 SQIVND (reference sequence). V was pared by 4 bases and J by 1 base, with 6 bases of the junction left unmatched. The CDR3 extends over 16 amino acids. The CDR3 loop is CASSTLAGSRTDTQYF. For the CDR3, the DNA is TGTGCCAGTAGTACCCTAGCGGGGTCTCGCACAGATACGCAGTATTTT.

The sample holds one count of this clone. The J gene is TRBJ1-1, the V gene TRBV5-8, with a possible D match to TRBD1 (5 bases). V dropped 3 bases and J dropped 4 bases, with 13 bases sitting between them. The CDR3 runs to 14 residues. The germline gives CDR1 SGHTS, CDR2 YDEGEE. This CDR3 is CASSSWGWGTEAFF. CDR3 DNA: TGTGCCAGCAGCTCCTGGGGCTGGGGCACTGAAGCTTTCTTT.

The rearrangement joins TRBV30 to TRBJ1-5; TRBD1 might be the D (6 bases). Looked up from germline, CDR1 is GTSNPN and CDR2 is SVGIG (reference sequence). This CDR3 comprises 13 residues. Trimming left V 1 base short and J 4 bases short, with 8 bases between. In DNA, the CDR3 is TGTGCCTGGAGTGCGACAGGTAATCAGCCCCAGCATTTT. Its translation: CAWSATGNQPQHF.

This sequence joins TRBV5-1 and TRBJ1-4; D is ambiguous. Germline V gives CDR1 SGHRS, CDR2 YFSETQ. The V gene lost 0 bases and the J gene lost 5 bases, with 8 bases spanning the gap. The CDR3 runs to 14 residues. The CDR3 loop is CASSLAAQNEKLFF. CDR3 nucleotide sequence: TGCGCCAGCAGCTTGGCAGCACAGAATGAAAAACTGTTTTTT.

This clone was counted once. The gene calls are TRBV7-2 and TRBJ2-5; 9 bases fit TRBD2. Per germline, CDR1 SGHTA and CDR2 FQGNSA. Germline trimming cut 3 bases from V and 5 bases from J; bases unmatched to any gene: 4. This CDR3 is 14 amino acids long. CDR3 sequence (DNA): TGTGCCAGCAGCTTTAGCGGGGGTGGGGAGACCCAGTACTTC. This codes for CASSFSGGGETQYF.

The rearrangement joins TRBV4-3 to TRBJ1-3, with 8 bases that match TRBD1. Germline V gene data show CDR1 as LGHNA and CDR2 as YSLEER. With 4 bases clipped from V and 4 bases from J, the junction kept 6 bases outside the gene matches. The CDR3 totals 15 residues. The CDR3 spells CASSRTGGGGNTIYF. For the CDR3, the DNA is TGCGCCAGCAGCCGAACAGGGGGAGGAGGAAACACCATATATTTT.

The chain has TRBV6-5 and TRBJ1-5; 8 nucleotides agree with TRBD1. Unmatched junction bases numbered 10, after V lost 6 bases and J lost 6 bases. Germline V gene data show CDR1 as MNHEY and CDR2 as SVGAGI. The CDR3 has 15 amino acids. The CDR3 loop is CASRLTGDPPQPQHF. The CDR3 DNA reads TGTGCCAGCAGATTGACAGGGGATCCCCCTCAGCCCCAGCATTTT.

V and J are TRBV18 and TRBJ2-1; D is uncertain. V was trimmed by 3 bases and J by 8 bases, leaving 11 bases between them. The V gene's germline CDR1 is KGHSH and CDR2 LQKENI. This CDR3 spans 13 amino acids. CDR3 loop: CASSPTLGDEQFF. DNA for the CDR3: TGTGCCAGCTCACCGACTCTCGGCGATGAGCAGTTCTTC. Full variable domain (missing parts from reference TRBV18 and TRBJ2-1): NAGVMQNPRHLVRRRGQEARLRCSPMKGHSHVYWYRQLPEEGLKFMVYLQKENIIDESGMPKERFSAEFPKEGPSILRIQQVVRGDSAAYFCASSPTLGDEQFFGPGTRLTVL.

The rearrangement joins TRBV28 to TRBJ1-2; perhaps TRBD1 as D (6 bases). This CDR3 has 15 amino acids. V gave up 2 bases and J gave up 8 bases, with 18 bases separating them. Germline CDR1 reads MDHEN; CDR2 reads SYDVKM. DNA of the CDR3: TGTGCCAGCAGTTTAAGGGGGACTGAGGGGGGAGGCTACACCTTC. The encoded protein is CASSLRGTEGGGYTF.

The chain joins TRBV5-4 to TRBJ2-2; 7 nucleotides line up with TRBD1. The trim removed 0 bases at V and 5 bases at J, leaving 7 bases unmatched. The germline V gene encodes CDR1 SGHNT and CDR2 YYREEE (reference sequence). The CDR3 length is 16 residues. CDR3 DNA: TGTGCCAGCAGCTTGGCGGACAGGAGGTCGACCGGGGAGCTGTTTTTT. Its protein product is CASSLADRRSTGELFF.

This chain connects TRBV4-3 to TRBJ2-3, with 10 bases that match TRBD2. Per the germline V gene, CDR1 is LGHNA and CDR2 is YSLEER. With 0 bases clipped from V and 1 base from J, the junction kept 16 bases outside the gene matches. The CDR3 has 21 amino acids. The CDR3 region is CASSQELRLAGAPRGTDTQYF. In DNA, the CDR3 is TGCGCCAGCAGCCAAGAACTGAGGCTAGCGGGGGCCCCGAGAGGCACAGATACGCAGTATTTT.

CDR3 nucleotide sequence: TGCGCCAGCAGCTCGAGGTACAGGGAGTGGGGCACAGATACGCAGTATTTT. Its translation: CASSSRYREWGTDTQYF. The gene calls are TRBV5-1 and TRBJ2-3, with D maybe TRBD1 (6 bases). Between the trimmed V and J ends, which lost 3 bases and 1 base, there was a span of 18 bases. Per germline, CDR1 SGHRS and CDR2 YFSETQ. The CDR3 loop spans 17 amino acids.

The chain uses TRBV5-5 and TRBJ1-6; 10 bases agree with TRBD1. Germline CDR1 and CDR2: SGHKS and YYEKEE (reference sequence). With 4 bases clipped from V and 3 bases from J, the junction kept 1 base outside the gene matches. This CDR3 is 15 amino acids long. The CDR3 reads CASSGDRGYNSPLHF. The DNA for the CDR3 is TGTGCCAGCAGCGGGGACAGGGGCTATAATTCACCCCTCCACTTT.

This chain connects TRBV6-6 to TRBJ1-5; maybe TRBD1 (6 bases). Deletions cut 6 bases from V and 0 bases from J, with 12 bases between. Germline V gives CDR1 MNHNY, CDR2 SVGAGI (reference sequence). The CDR3 spans 15 residues. Here the CDR3 reads CASSPRTASNQPQHF. CDR3 DNA sequence: TGTGCCAGCAGCCCCCGGACAGCTAGCAATCAGCCCCAGCATTTT.

This clone was picked up a small number of times. The chain is built from TRBV6-4 and TRBJ1-6, with TRBD1 matching over 7 bases. The CDR3 runs to 13 residues. After removal of 6 bases from V and 10 bases from J, the junction contained 6 bases not matched to a gene. Germline CDR1 is MRHNA and CDR2 is SNTAGT. The CDR3 DNA reads TGTGCCAGCAGCACAGGGGTGGGGTCACCCCTCCACTTT. It specifies CASSTGVGSPLHF.

The chain combines TRBV18 with TRBJ1-2; 7 bases agree with TRBD1. The V and J ends lost 5 bases and 2 bases, in that order; junction bases with no gene match: 8. The germline V gene encodes CDR1 KGHSH and CDR2 LQKENI. This CDR3 comprises 15 residues. CDR3 bases: TGTGCCAGCTCATCCTCGACAGGGAAGAACTATGGCTACACCTTC. Its protein is CASSSSTGKNYGYTF.

The rearrangement joins TRBV24-1 to TRBJ2-5, with a tentative D call TRBD1 (5 bases). The V gene's germline CDR1 is KGHDR and CDR2 SFDVKD. The CDR3 contains 15 residues. V was clipped by 2 bases and J by 4 bases, with 13 bases between them. The CDR3 protein is CATSDSAGYRETQYF. CDR3 nucleotides: TGTGCCACCAGTGATTCAGCAGGGTATCGAGAGACCCAGTACTTC.

V and J are TRBV2 and TRBJ1-2, with a tentative D call TRBD1 (5 bases). The CDR3 loop spans 15 amino acids. Germline V gene lookup returns CDR1 SNHLY and CDR2 FYNNEI. Between the trimmed V and J ends, which lost 3 bases and 2 bases, there was a span of 13 bases. CDR3 protein: CASSEETGPNYGYTF. For the CDR3, the DNA is TGTGCCAGCAGTGAGGAGACGGGACCAAACTATGGCTACACCTTC.

The CDR3 region has the DNA TGCGCCAGCAGCAGATACAAAATGACAGACTACGAGCAGTACGTC. Protein: CASSRYKMTDYEQYV. V gene TRBV23-1 combines with J gene TRBJ2-7; a weak D match, TRBD1 (5 bases). TRBV23-1 qualifies as an ORF whose function is uncertain. The CDR3 length is 15 residues. The ends were cut back, 6 bases at V and 3 bases at J, with 18 bases in the middle.